This TCR beta chain was profiled in a study of T cells in Graves' hyperthyroidism and ophthalmopathy. Amplification of TCR beta CDR3 regions used RNA as the template. HTBI primers were employed in a first-round RT-PCR of the TCR CDR3. TCRdb called the multiplex PCR reads again in MiXCR, with one record for every CDR3 protein. The table includes over 400,000 distinct CDR3 sequences, approximately 23% detected once. The CDR3 totals 14 residues. Germline V gene lookup returns CDR1 ENHRY and CDR2 SYGVKD. The V and J ends lost 0 bases and 5 bases respectively, with 10 bases between them. Not enrolled were patients with uncontrolled infection, other autoimmune disease, pregnancy or lactation. This clonotype was picked up a small number of times. What it binds is unknown. General observations from the study: Ophthalmopathy, which appeared later, was predicted by the model a median about 6.8 months before onset. Most expanded thyroid clonotypes above 0.001 recurred in blood.

The sequence came from a woman in her 70s with Graves' ophthalmopathy. Input material: blood. The rearrangement joins TRBV10-3 to TRBJ1-1; D perhaps matches TRBD1 (5 bases). The CDR3 loop is CAISESPGGTEAFF. The CDR3 bases are TGTGCCATCAGTGAGTCCCCGGGGGGGACTGAAGCTTTCTTT.